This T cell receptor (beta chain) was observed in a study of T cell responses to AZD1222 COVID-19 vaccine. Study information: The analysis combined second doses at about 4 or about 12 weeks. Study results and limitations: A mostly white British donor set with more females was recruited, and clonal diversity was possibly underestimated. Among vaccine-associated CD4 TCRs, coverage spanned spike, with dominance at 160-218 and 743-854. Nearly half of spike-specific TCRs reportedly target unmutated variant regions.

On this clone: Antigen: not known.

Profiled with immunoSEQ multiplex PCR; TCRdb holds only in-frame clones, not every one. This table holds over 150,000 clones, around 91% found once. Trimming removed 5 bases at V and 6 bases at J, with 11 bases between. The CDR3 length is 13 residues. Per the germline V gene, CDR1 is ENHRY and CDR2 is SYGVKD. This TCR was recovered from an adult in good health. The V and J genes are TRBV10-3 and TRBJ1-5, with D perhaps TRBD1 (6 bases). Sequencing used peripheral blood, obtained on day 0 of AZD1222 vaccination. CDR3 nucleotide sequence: TGTGCCATCAGTAACAGGGATGGTCAGCCCCAGCATTTT. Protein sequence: CAISNRDGQPQHF.